This is a list of T cell receptor beta chains from one sample in a study of cytomegalovirus exposure and HLA in healthy donors. Some clones are missing from TCRdb's copy, which holds only in-frame ones; the method was immunoSEQ multiplex PCR. The table records about 120,000 clones, about 15% of them present only once. The sample taken for sequencing was PBMCs. The receptor set was obtained from a female donor in good health and CMV-seropositive. CDR3s include the opening cysteine and the closing phenylalanine or tryptophan. A D gene is named only where the DNA matches it firmly. Not all rows give a size; the values are once, few, many and, for expanded clones, a class.

>TRBJ2-7|TRBV7-2|few|TRBD2|15
TGTGCCAGCAGCCCGCGACTAGCGGGAGGGTACGAGCAGTACTTC
CASSPRLAGGYEQYF
>TRBJ2-3|TRBV7-9|few|-|13
TGTGCCAGCAGCTCCACTTCAGGCCCGTCCCAGTATTTT
CASSSTSGPSQYF
>TRBJ2-5|TRBV28|few|TRBD2|14
TGTGCCAGCAGCCTGGGGGGGGGCCAAGAGACCCAGTACTTC
CASSLGGGQETQYF
>TRBJ1-6|TRBV7-2|few|-|15
TGTGCCAGCAGCTCCAGGGTTGGCTATAATTCACCCCTCCACTTT
CASSSRVGYNSPLHF
>TRBJ2-5|TRBV30|few|TRBD2|12
TGTGCCTGGAGTGTACTGGGAGGGGTGGGGAACTTC
CAWSVLGGVGNF
>TRBJ1-5|TRBV28|few|-|14
TGTGCCAGCAGTTCGGGGGGAGGCAATCAGCCCCAGCATTTT
CASSSGGGNQPQHF
>TRBJ2-2|TRBV6-5|-|-|14
TGTGCCAGCAGTCATAGACATAACACCGGGGAGCTGTTTTTT
CASSHRHNTGELFF
>TRBJ1-1|TRBV6-5|few|-|15
TGTGCCAGCAGTACCCTGGGGGCGGGGGACACTGAAGCTTTCTTT
CASSTLGAGDTEAFF
>TRBJ1-4|TRBV7-2|few|TRBD1|16
TGTGCCAGCAGTTCGGACAGGGCCTTAGGGGGTGAAAAACTGTTTTTT
CASSSDRALGGEKLFF
>TRBJ2-7|TRBV27|few|-|17
TGTGCCAGCAAACTAGGCCCTAGCGAGAGTTCATCCTACGAGCAGTACTTC
CASKLGPSESSSYEQYF
>TRBJ2-7|TRBV7-9|few|-|15
TGTGCCAGCAGCTACAGGGCACTGGGCTCCTACGAGCAGTACTTC
CASSYRALGSYEQYF
>TRBJ2-3|TRBV18|few|TRBD2|15
TGTGCCAGCTCAACCAACGGGGGGGCGACAGATACGCAGTATTTT
CASSTNGGATDTQYF
>TRBJ2-5|TRBV9|-|-|15
TGTGCCAGCAGCGTAGTGTGGGGCCTACAAGAGACCCAGTACTTC
CASSVVWGLQETQYF
>TRBJ2-7|TRBV5-4|few|-|13
TGTGCCAGCAGCTGGGGAATAGAGGGCCGCGTGATATTC
CASSWGIEGRVIF
>TRBJ1-2|TRBV5-6|-|TRBD1|13
TGTGCCAGCAGCTTTCCGGGACAGTATGGCTACACCTTC
CASSFPGQYGYTF
>TRBJ2-7|TRBV9|-|TRBD1|15
TGTGCCAGCAGCGTCCTACCGGGACAGGGAACGCAACAGTACTTC
CASSVLPGQGTQQYF
>TRBJ1-2|TRBV5-6|-|TRBD1|13
TGTGCCAGCAGCGGCAGGGGGTTGTATGGCTACACCTTC
CASSGRGLYGYTF
>TRBJ1-1|TRBV7-9|-|-|14
TGTGCCAGCAGTTCCTTACAGGGCCCCTCTGAAGCTTTCTTT
CASSSLQGPSEAFF
>TRBJ2-1|TRBV7-6|few|-|14
TGTGCCAGCAGCTTAGGTAGCTTGCACAATGAGCAGTTCTTC
CASSLGSLHNEQFF
>TRBJ1-1|TRBV10-3|few|-|14
TGTGCCATCAGTGAGCGGGAGGGGTTCGCGCGAGCTTTCTTT
CAISEREGFARAFF
>TRBJ1-4|TRBV6-5|few|TRBD1|14
TGTGCCAGCAGTCAGACAGGGGAGGGTGAAAAACTGTTTTTT
CASSQTGEGEKLFF
>TRBJ1-2|TRBV30|-|TRBD1|15
TGTGCCTGGAGTTCCACAGGGGGCGCTGACTATGGCTACACCTTC
CAWSSTGGADYGYTF
>TRBJ2-2|TRBV7-2|few|TRBD1|16
TGTGCCAGCAGCACTCCCCAGGGGGCGCTTACGGGGGAGCTGTTTTTT
CASSTPQGALTGELFF
>TRBJ1-2|TRBV28|-|TRBD1|13
TGTGCCAGCAGTCTCAGGGGGCTCTATGGCTACACCTTC
CASSLRGLYGYTF
>TRBJ2-7|TRBV18|few|TRBD2|16
TGTGCCAGCTCACCACTTAGCGGGGGCGTAACCTACGAGCAGTACTTC
CASSPLSGGVTYEQYF
>TRBJ2-2|TRBV4-2|-|TRBD1|16
TGTGCCAGCAGCCCCTCATCGCAGGGGGCGGGCGGGGAGCTGTTTTTT
CASSPSSQGAGGELFF
>TRBJ2-1|TRBV29-1|-|-|14
TGCAGCGTTGTGGACTCTTACCCTTACAATGAGCAGTTCTTC
CSVVDSYPYNEQFF
>TRBJ1-5|TRBV10-3|few|TRBD1|14
TGTGCCACATCAGGGGGCCGCGATAATCAGCCCCAGCATTTT
CATSGGRDNQPQHF
>TRBJ1-1|TRBV6-5|-|-|14
TGTGCCGTCCGCTGGACAGAGGGGAACACTGAAGCTTTCTTT
CAVRWTEGNTEAFF
>TRBJ1-1|TRBV7-2|-|TRBD1|14
TGTGCCAGCAGCTTAGGTTCAGGGGGCACTGAAGCTTTCTTT
CASSLGSGGTEAFF
>TRBJ2-7|TRBV5-4|-|-|15
TGTGCCAGCAGCCCATGGACTAAATACCAAAACGAGCAGTACTTC
CASSPWTKYQNEQYF
>TRBJ1-2|TRBV28|few|TRBD1|15
TGTGCCAGCTCATTCACCGTGGGACAGGGGGATGGCTACACCTTC
CASSFTVGQGDGYTF
>TRBJ1-5|TRBV30|-|TRBD1|15
TGTGCCTGGAGTGGAACAGGGGGCCTCAATCAGCCCCAGCATTTT
CAWSGTGGLNQPQHF
>TRBJ2-7|TRBV6-4|-|TRBD1|16
TGTGCCAGCAGTGGCTCGCCCGGACAGGAGACATACGAGCAGTACTTC
CASSGSPGQETYEQYF
>TRBJ1-1|TRBV23-1|-|-|17
TGCGCCAGCAGTCAATCGATGGAGCGCCCCTCGAACACTGAAGCTTTCTTT
CASSQSMERPSNTEAFF
>TRBJ2-2|TRBV19|few|-|10
TGTGCCAGCGACACCGGGGAGCTGTTTTTT
CASDTGELFF
>TRBJ2-1|TRBV7-9|-|TRBD2|16
TGTGCCAGCAGCCCCCGCTTAGCGGGAGAGTACAATGAGCAGTTCTTC
CASSPRLAGEYNEQFF
>TRBJ2-7|TRBV12-5|-|TRBD1|15
TGTGCTAGTGGTTCGATACAGGGGGACCCCTACGAGCAGTACTTC
CASGSIQGDPYEQYF
>TRBJ1-2|TRBV7-8|few|TRBD1|16
TGTGCCAGCAGCTCTTTGGACAGGGGGGATAGCTATGGCTACACCTTC
CASSSLDRGDSYGYTF
>TRBJ1-1|TRBV19|few|TRBD1|18
TGTGCCAGTACCCCCCGGGGAAGGACAGGGGGCGAAAACACTGAAGCTTTCTTT
CASTPRGRTGGENTEAFF
>TRBJ2-7|TRBV9|few|TRBD2|15
TGTGCCAGCAGCGTAGGGGAGGGTGGATCCTACGAGCAGTACTTC
CASSVGEGGSYEQYF
>TRBJ2-7|TRBV27|-|TRBD1|15
TGTGCCAGCAGTTTAGGACAGGGGTGGTCCTACGAGCAGTACTTC
CASSLGQGWSYEQYF
>TRBJ1-4|TRBV5-1|-|TRBD1|16
TGCGCCAGCAGCTTAGGACAGGTGATGACTAATGAAAAACTGTTTTTT
CASSLGQVMTNEKLFF
>TRBJ2-7|TRBV27|-|TRBD2|15
TGTGCCAGCAGTTTAGGGACTAGCGGGATCTACGAGCAGTACTTC
CASSLGTSGIYEQYF
>TRBJ1-2|TRBV18|-|-|16
TGTGCCAGCTCACCAGCGCAGTTGGGGTCAGGGGCTGGCTACACCTTC
CASSPAQLGSGAGYTF
>TRBJ2-7|TRBV5-1|-|TRBD1|14
TGCGCCAGCAGCTTGCTACAGGGGGCCTACGAGCAGTACTTC
CASSLLQGAYEQYF
>TRBJ1-5|TRBV6-6|-|-|16
TGTGCCAGCAGTTACGCAGACCTCGGGAGCAATCAGCCCCAGCATTTT
CASSYADLGSNQPQHF
>TRBJ2-1|TRBV6-6|few|-|12
TGTGCCAGCAACTGGGGACTGAATGAGCAGTTCTTC
CASNWGLNEQFF
>TRBJ1-4|TRBV7-9|-|-|13
TGTGCCAGCAGCTTATCCGGGAATGAAAAACTGTTTTTT
CASSLSGNEKLFF
>TRBJ1-2|TRBV5-1|-|-|14
TGCGCCAGCAGCTTCATCGGGTTTGCCTATGGCTACACCTTC
CASSFIGFAYGYTF
>TRBJ1-1|TRBV5-1|few|-|15
TGCGCCAGCAGCTCCGCCAGTGGCTTGAACACTGAAGCTTTCTTT
CASSSASGLNTEAFF
>TRBJ1-2|TRBV7-9|-|TRBD1|15
TGTGCCAGCAGCTTAGATTGGGACAGGGGCTATGGCTACACCTTC
CASSLDWDRGYGYTF
>TRBJ1-1|TRBV5-1|few|-|14
TGCGCCAGCAGCTTTTCCTCTTCGAACACTGAAGCTTTCTTT
CASSFSSSNTEAFF